The 27 T cell receptor beta chains in this list originate from one sample, sequenced in a study of T cells in narcolepsy. Assay used: immunoSEQ multiplex PCR; TCRdb lists only in-frame clones, some missing. This repertoire shows under 2,500 clones, over 25% found once; its top ten account for about a fifth. Their antigens remain unidentified. Source material: cultured CD4+ T cells from cerebrospinal fluid. These receptors came from a human donor with narcolepsy.

About this clone itself: Only one base separates this from a far larger clonotype, so it likely reflects a read error. The CDR3 nucleotides read TGCAGCGTTGTTCAAGGGGTAGTCGAGCAGTACTTC. Its protein is CSVVQGVVEQYF. V and J are TRBV29-1 and TRBJ2-7; maybe TRBD1 (5 bases). CDR1 is SQVTM, CDR2 ANQGSEA, per germline. CDR3 length: 12 amino acids. V was trimmed by 4 bases and J by 6 bases, leaving 13 bases between them.

A note on this clone: One base separates it from a far larger clone, so it is likely a read error. V usage is TRBV7-3 and J usage is TRBJ2-3; D might be TRBD1 or TRBD2, each matching 5 bases. This CDR3 spans 15 amino acids. The V gene lost 5 bases and the J gene lost 2 bases, with 14 bases spanning the gap. CDR1 SGHTA and CDR2 FQGTGA come from the germline V gene. CDR3 region: CASSVQWGNTDTQYF. In DNA, the CDR3 is TGTGCCAGCAGCGTCCAGTGGGGGAACACAGATACGCAGTATTTT.

As to this clone: This is likely an artifact of a read error, given a far larger clone one base away. The chain uses TRBV5-1 and TRBJ1-1, with D hard to call. Germline V CDR1 and CDR2: SGHRS, YFSETQ. The CDR3 has 13 residues. The CDR3 region is CASSLLTGTEALF. As DNA, the CDR3 is TGCGCCAGCAGCTTGCTGACTGGCACTGAAGCTCTCTTT.

The chain employs TRBV11-2 and TRBJ2-2, with a possible D match to TRBD1 (5 bases). Deletions cut 4 bases from V and 5 bases from J, with 14 bases between. Germline V gene sequence: CDR1 SGHAT, CDR2 FQNNGV. The CDR3 extends over 15 amino acids. CDR3 nucleotides: TGTGCCAGCAGCTCGCAGGGCGTGCAAACCGGGGAGCTGTTTTTT. Encoded protein: CASSSQGVQTGELFF.

This chain joins TRBV4-2 and TRBJ1-4; maybe TRBD1 (5 bases). V was pared by 5 bases and J by 6 bases, with 16 bases between. CDR3 length: 15 amino acids. CDR1 and CDR2 (germline): LGHNA, YNFKEQ. The DNA of the CDR3 is TGTGCCAGCAGCTTATCGGGGCGCGTGGATGAAAAACTGTTTTTT. Its protein is CASSLSGRVDEKLFF.

V is TRBV13 and J is TRBJ1-2; D is unresolved. This CDR3 has 11 residues. CDR1 is PRHDT and CDR2 is FYEKMQ in the germline V gene (reference sequence). Trimming shortened V by 6 bases and J by 5 bases, and 7 bases separated the two germline ends. CDR3 DNA sequence: TGTGCCAGCAGTTTCGGGTATGGCTACACCTTC. Translation: CASSFGYGYTF.

The chain combines TRBV7-2 with TRBJ2-5; no reliable D call. In germline, CDR1 is SGHTA, CDR2 FQGNSA. The germline V and J ends were trimmed by 2 bases and 5 bases, with 12 bases remaining between them. The CDR3 loop spans 14 amino acids. The CDR3 DNA sequence: TGTGCCAGCAGCTTAAGGTTAGGGCGGGAGACCCAGTACTTC. It codes for CASSLRLGRETQYF.

This clone was observed a few times. V is TRBV7-9 and J is TRBJ1-1, with D perhaps TRBD1 (6 bases). V gave up 4 bases and J gave up 6 bases, with 15 bases separating them. The length of the CDR3 is 14 residues. Germline V gives CDR1 SEHNR, CDR2 FQNEAQ (reference sequence). CDR3 sequence: CASSSIRGGSEAFF. The CDR3 DNA follows: TGTGCCAGCAGCTCCATTCGGGGGGGCTCTGAAGCTTTCTTT.

Only a few counts were recorded for this clone. V is TRBV5-6 and J is TRBJ2-7; possibly TRBD2 for D (6 bases). The germline gives CDR1 SGHDT, CDR2 YYEEEE. This CDR3 is 14 amino acids long. Trimming removed 0 bases from V and 4 bases from J, with 11 bases in between. The CDR3 protein is CASSLAGGTYEQYF. The CDR3 DNA follows: TGTGCCAGCAGCTTGGCTGGCGGGACGTACGAGCAGTACTTC.

This sequence joins TRBV6-6 and TRBJ1-2, with unresolved D. Germline assignment: CDR1 MNHNY and CDR2 SVGAGI (reference sequence). The V gene lost 8 bases and the J gene lost 2 bases, with 12 bases spanning the gap. The CDR3 is made up of 13 amino acids. In DNA, the CDR3 is TGTGCCAGCTGCTCTCTAGGGAACTATGGCTACACCTTC. Translating it yields CASCSLGNYGYTF.

This clone is classed as large. The J gene is TRBJ2-7, the V gene TRBV19; D may be TRBD1 (5 bases). The ends were cut back, 4 bases at V and 5 bases at J, with 12 bases in the middle. The CDR3 runs 13 residues. Germline loops: CDR1 LNHDA, CDR2 SQIVND (reference sequence). DNA for the CDR3: TGTGCCAGTAGTACTGCGCAGGGAAACGAGCAGTACTTC. Its protein product is CASSTAQGNEQYF.

V usage is TRBV9 and J usage is TRBJ2-3, with D perhaps TRBD1 or TRBD2 (7 bases each). This CDR3 has 15 residues. CDR1 and CDR2 from the germline V gene are SGDLS and YYNGEE. V gave up 2 bases and J gave up 2 bases, with 12 bases separating them. This CDR3 is CASSVQGGNTDTQYF. The DNA of the CDR3 is TGTGCCAGCAGCGTCCAGGGGGGGAACACAGATACGCAGTATTTT. Drawing the rest from reference TRBV9 and TRBJ2-3, the complete variable domain is DSGVTQTPKHLITATGQRVTLRCSPRSGDLSVYWYQQSLDQGLQFLIQYYNGEERAKGNILERFSAQQFPDLHSELNLSSLELGDSALYFCASSVQGGNTDTQYFGPGTRLTVL.

The table lists this clone with a few counts. The CDR3 DNA is TGTGCCAGCAGCACAGACAGGGGGCCGGCATATGGCTACACCTTC. This sequence encodes CASSTDRGPAYGYTF. The chain carries TRBV5-4 and TRBJ1-2, with 10 nucleotides matching TRBD1. Looked up from germline, CDR1 is SGHNT and CDR2 is YYREEE (reference sequence). V lost 4 bases to trimming and J lost 5 bases; unmatched junction nucleotides: 8. The CDR3 covers 15 residues. Full variable domain (remainder filled in from reference TRBV5-4 and TRBJ1-2): ETGVTQSPTHLIKTRGQQVTLRCSSQSGHNTVSWYQQALGQGPQFIFQYYREEENGRGNFPPRFSGLQFPNYSSELNVNALELDDSALYLCASSTDRGPAYGYTFGSGTRLTVV.

The CDR3 here is CASTFKETQYF. CDR3 DNA sequence: TGTGCCAGCACTTTTAAAGAGACCCAGTACTTC. The chain uses TRBV10-3 and TRBJ2-5, with no clear D. The germline V and J ends were trimmed by 10 bases and 3 bases, with 9 bases remaining between them. There are 11 residues in the CDR3. The germline V gene has CDR1 ENHRY and CDR2 SYGVKD.

The rearrangement links TRBV11-3 to TRBJ2-2; D unclear. Germline V gives CDR1 SGHNT, CDR2 YENEEA. V dropped 4 bases and J dropped 6 bases, with 9 bases sitting between them. The CDR3 covers 13 residues. Here the CDR3 reads CASSSQAAGELFF. CDR3 in DNA: TGTGCCAGCAGCTCGCAGGCGGCCGGGGAGCTGTTTTTT.

Points on this clone: A far more abundant clone sits one base away, making this likely a read error. The chain carries TRBV6-1 and TRBJ1-1, with no clear D. Trimming shortened V by 6 bases and J by 7 bases, and 15 bases separated the two germline ends. The V gene's germline CDR1 is MNHNS and CDR2 SASEGT. The CDR3 covers 13 residues. The CDR3 loop reads CASSREGFVEAFF. The DNA of the CDR3 is TGTGCCAGCAGCCGTGAGGGTTTCGTTGAAGCTTTCTTT.

About this clone itself: A far larger clone is off by one base, so a read error is likely. The chain uses TRBV5-6 and TRBJ1-1; 10 bases fit TRBD1. This CDR3 has 14 residues. In germline, CDR1 is SGHDT, CDR2 YYEEEE. CDR3 loop: CASSWDRGKAEALF. CDR3 DNA sequence: TGTGCCAGCAGCTGGGACAGGGGAAAGGCTGAAGCTTTATTT.

This clone was counted a few times. This chain uses TRBV7-1 with TRBJ1-6; possible D gene TRBD1, 6 bases. TRBV7-1 is marked as an open reading frame, function uncertain. V dropped 4 bases and J dropped 3 bases, with 10 bases sitting between them. This CDR3 is 15 amino acids long. The CDR3 DNA reads TGTGCCAGCAGCTTAAGGGGGAACTATAATTCACCCCTCCACTTT. Translated: CASSLRGNYNSPLHF.

This clone has a single count. Possible read error: a much larger clone is one base away. The chain is built from TRBV5-6 and TRBJ2-3; tentatively, D is TRBD1 or TRBD2 (7 bases each). V lost 4 bases and J 2 bases, leaving 14 bases between the germline ends. Looked up from germline, CDR1 is SGHDT and CDR2 is YYEEEE. The CDR3 is made up of 15 amino acids. This CDR3 reads CASSVQGGNTDTQYF. For the CDR3, the DNA is TGTGCCAGCAGCGTCCAGGGGGGGAACACAGATACGCAGTATTTT.

This chain connects TRBV4-2 to TRBJ2-5; D perhaps matches TRBD1 (6 bases). With 2 bases removed from V and 2 bases from J, the gap between germline ends came to 12 bases. Germline loops: CDR1 LGHNA, CDR2 YNFKEQ. There are 15 residues in the CDR3. CDR3 sequence: CASSQFLTGQETQYF. For the CDR3, the DNA is TGTGCCAGCAGCCAATTTTTGACAGGTCAAGAGACCCAGTACTTC.

With regard to this clone: This is likely an artifact of a read error, given a far larger clone one base away. The chain employs TRBV19 and TRBJ1-4; maybe TRBD1 (5 bases). V was shortened by 6 bases and J by 5 bases, with 19 bases between the two germline ends. Germline values: CDR1 LNHDA, CDR2 SQIVND (reference sequence). CDR3 length: 16 amino acids. CDR3 protein: CASSQRGEGSNEKLFF. CDR3 nucleotide sequence: TGTGCCAGTAGCCAAAGGGGAGAGGGTTCGAATGAAAAACTGTTTTTT.

This clone was counted a few times. This is likely an artifact of a read error, given a far larger clone one base away. The gene calls are TRBV7-8 and TRBJ1-2; 10 bases map to TRBD1. The germline gives CDR1 SGHVS, CDR2 FQNEAQ. The CDR3 consists of 15 residues. CDR3: CDSSTDRGPAYGYTF. Written as DNA, the CDR3 is TGTGACAGCAGCACAGACAGGGGGCCGGCATATGGCTACACCTTC.

This clone showed up just a few times. The V call is TRBV6-1, the J call TRBJ1-6; tentatively, D is TRBD1 (5 bases). The V end was cut by 5 bases, the J end by 10 bases, with 9 bases between. The CDR3 consists of 12 residues. Germline V gives CDR1 MNHNS, CDR2 SASEGT. The CDR3 bases are TGTGCCAGCAGTTTTGAGGGGTCACCCCTCCACTTT. Its protein is CASSFEGSPLHF.

The V call is TRBV6-4, the J call TRBJ2-3, with 7 bases fitting TRBD2. The V and J ends lost 6 bases and 2 bases, in that order; junction bases with no gene match: 14. The germline V gene encodes CDR1 MRHNA and CDR2 SNTAGT. The CDR3 has 17 residues. CDR3 in amino acids: CASRPTPWAGVTDTQYF. In nucleotides, the CDR3 is TGTGCCAGCAGGCCGACCCCTTGGGCGGGGGTCACAGATACGCAGTATTTT.

A word on this clone: A read error is the likely source, as a far larger clone sits one nucleotide away. DNA of the CDR3: TGTGCCAGCAGAGGAGGGGGGAGCAATCAGCCCCAGCTTTTT. This encodes CASRGGGSNQPQLF. The V and J genes are TRBV28 and TRBJ1-5; the D gene is possibly TRBD1 (6 bases). Germline V gives CDR1 MDHEN, CDR2 SYDVKM. The CDR3 has 14 residues.

In its sample, this clone was seen a few times. The V call is TRBV5-5, the J call TRBJ2-5; D is ambiguous. The germline V and J ends were trimmed by 3 bases and 3 bases, with 12 bases remaining between them. This CDR3 contains 14 residues. Germline V gene sequence: CDR1 SGHKS, CDR2 YYEKEE (reference sequence). The CDR3 spells CASSYLGGEETQYF. In DNA, the CDR3 is TGTGCCAGCAGCTACCTGGGCGGAGAAGAGACCCAGTACTTC. Variable domain in full (rest from reference TRBV5-5 and TRBJ2-5): DAGVTQSPTHLIKTRGQQVTLRCSPISGHKSVSWYQQVLGQGPQFIFQYYEKEERGRGNFPDRFSARQFPNYSSELNVNALLLGDSALYLCASSYLGGEETQYFGPGTRLLVL.

This clone is medium-sized within its sample. The chain is built from TRBV5-6 and TRBJ2-5; 8 nucleotides agree with TRBD2. Germline loops: CDR1 SGHDT, CDR2 YYEEEE. This CDR3 has 16 residues. Trimming took 5 bases from V and 1 from J; bases not matched to a gene: 10. The CDR3 region has the DNA TGTGCCAGCAGTCCTCGGGGGGGAACCTTCCAAGAGACCCAGTACTTC. This sequence encodes CASSPRGGTFQETQYF.